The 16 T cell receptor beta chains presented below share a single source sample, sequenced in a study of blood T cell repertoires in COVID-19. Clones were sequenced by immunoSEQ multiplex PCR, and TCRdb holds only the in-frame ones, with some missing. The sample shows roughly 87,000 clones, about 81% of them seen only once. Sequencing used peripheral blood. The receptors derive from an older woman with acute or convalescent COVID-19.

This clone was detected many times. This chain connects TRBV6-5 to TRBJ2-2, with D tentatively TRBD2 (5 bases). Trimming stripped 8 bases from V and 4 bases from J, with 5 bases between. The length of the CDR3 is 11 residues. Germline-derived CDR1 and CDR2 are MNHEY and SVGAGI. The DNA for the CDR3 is TGTGCCAGCGAGGGCACCGGGGAGCTGTTTTTT. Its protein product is CASEGTGELFF.

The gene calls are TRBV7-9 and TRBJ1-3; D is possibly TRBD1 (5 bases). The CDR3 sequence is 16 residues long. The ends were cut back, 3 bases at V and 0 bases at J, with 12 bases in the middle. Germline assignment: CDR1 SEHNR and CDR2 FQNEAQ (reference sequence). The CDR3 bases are TGTGCCAGCAGCTTGCTTCAGGGTAACTCTGGAAACACCATATATTTT. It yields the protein CASSLLQGNSGNTIYF.

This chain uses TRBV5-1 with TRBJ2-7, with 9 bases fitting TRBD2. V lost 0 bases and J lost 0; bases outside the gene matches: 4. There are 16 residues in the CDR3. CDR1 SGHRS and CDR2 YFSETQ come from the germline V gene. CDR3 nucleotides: TGCGCCAGCAGCTTGGGACTAGCGGTTTTCTCCTACGAGCAGTACTTC. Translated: CASSLGLAVFSYEQYF.

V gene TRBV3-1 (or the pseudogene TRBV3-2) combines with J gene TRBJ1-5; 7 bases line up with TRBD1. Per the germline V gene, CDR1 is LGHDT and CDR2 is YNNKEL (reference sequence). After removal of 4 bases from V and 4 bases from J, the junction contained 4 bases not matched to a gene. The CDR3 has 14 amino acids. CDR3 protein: CASSLQGLNQPQHF. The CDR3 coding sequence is TGTGCCAGCAGCCTACAGGGGCTTAATCAGCCCCAGCATTTT.

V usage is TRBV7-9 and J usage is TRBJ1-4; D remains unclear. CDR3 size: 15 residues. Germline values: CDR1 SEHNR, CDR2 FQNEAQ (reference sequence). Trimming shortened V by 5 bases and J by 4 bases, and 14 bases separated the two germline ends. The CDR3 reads CASSPEGGFNEKLFF. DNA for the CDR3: TGTGCCAGCAGCCCGGAGGGAGGATTTAATGAAAAACTGTTTTTT.

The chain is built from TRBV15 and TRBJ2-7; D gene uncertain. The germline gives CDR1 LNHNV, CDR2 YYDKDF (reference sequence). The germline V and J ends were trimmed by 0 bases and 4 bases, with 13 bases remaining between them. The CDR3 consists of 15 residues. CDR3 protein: CATSRDQARAYEQYF. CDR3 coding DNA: TGTGCCACCAGCAGAGATCAGGCCAGAGCTTACGAGCAGTACTTC.

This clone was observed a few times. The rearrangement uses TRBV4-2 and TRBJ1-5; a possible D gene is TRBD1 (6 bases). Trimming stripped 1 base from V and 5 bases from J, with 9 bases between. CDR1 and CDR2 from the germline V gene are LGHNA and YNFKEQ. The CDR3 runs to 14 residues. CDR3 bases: TGTGCCAGCAGCCAAGGTGACAGGTATCAGCCCCAGCATTTT. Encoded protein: CASSQGDRYQPQHF.

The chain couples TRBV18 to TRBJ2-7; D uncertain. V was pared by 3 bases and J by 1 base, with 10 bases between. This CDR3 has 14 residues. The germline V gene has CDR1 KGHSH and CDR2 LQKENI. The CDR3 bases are TGTGCCAGCTCACCTAATGGCATTTCCTACGAGCAGTACTTC. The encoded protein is CASSPNGISYEQYF.

The CDR3 sequence is CASSPARDSFTPYEQYF. CDR3 in DNA: TGTGCCAGCAGCCCTGCTAGGGACAGCTTTACCCCCTACGAGCAGTACTTC. The genes are TRBV4-2 and TRBJ2-7, with TRBD1 matching over 7 bases. CDR3 size: 17 residues. The germline CDR1 and CDR2 sequences are LGHNA and YNFKEQ. With 4 bases clipped from V and 2 bases from J, the junction kept 14 bases outside the gene matches.

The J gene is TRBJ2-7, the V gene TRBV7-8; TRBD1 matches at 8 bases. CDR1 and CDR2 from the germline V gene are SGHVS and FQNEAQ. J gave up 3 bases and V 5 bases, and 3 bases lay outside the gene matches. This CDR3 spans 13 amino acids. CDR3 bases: TGTGCCAGCAGCCCAGGGACAGGCTACGAGCAGTACTTC. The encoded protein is CASSPGTGYEQYF.

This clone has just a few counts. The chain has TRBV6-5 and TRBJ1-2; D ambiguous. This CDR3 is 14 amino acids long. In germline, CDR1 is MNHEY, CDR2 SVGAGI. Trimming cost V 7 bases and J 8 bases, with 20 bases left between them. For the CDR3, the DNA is TGTGCCAGCATCATCTCAGCCTCCTCACTAGGCTACACCTTC. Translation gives CASIISASSLGYTF.

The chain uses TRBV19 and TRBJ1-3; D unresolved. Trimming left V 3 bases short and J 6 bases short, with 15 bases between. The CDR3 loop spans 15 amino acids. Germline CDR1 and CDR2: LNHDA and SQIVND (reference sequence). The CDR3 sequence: CASSMAAGEENTIYF. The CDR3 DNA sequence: TGTGCCAGTAGTATGGCGGCCGGGGAGGAAAACACCATATATTTT. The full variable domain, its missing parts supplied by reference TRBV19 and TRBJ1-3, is DGGITQSPKYLFRKEGQNVTLSCEQNLNHDAMYWYRQDPGQGLRLIYYSQIVNDFQKGDIAEGYSVSREKKESFPLTVTSAQKNPTAFYLCASSMAAGEENTIYFGEGSWLTVV.

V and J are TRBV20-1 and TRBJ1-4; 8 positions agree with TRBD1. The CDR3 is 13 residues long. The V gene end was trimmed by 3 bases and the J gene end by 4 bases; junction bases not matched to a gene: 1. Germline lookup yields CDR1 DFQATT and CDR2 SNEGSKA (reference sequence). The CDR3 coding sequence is TGCAGTGCTAGTACAGGGGGTAATGAAAAACTGTTTTTT. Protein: CSASTGGNEKLFF.

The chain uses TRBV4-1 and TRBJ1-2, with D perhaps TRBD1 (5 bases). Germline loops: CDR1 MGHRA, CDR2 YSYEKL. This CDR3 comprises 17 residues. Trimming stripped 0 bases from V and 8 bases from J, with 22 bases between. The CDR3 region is CASSQDHLRGVVDGYTF. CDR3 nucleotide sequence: TGCGCCAGCAGCCAAGATCACCTAAGGGGTGTCGTGGACGGCTACACCTTC.

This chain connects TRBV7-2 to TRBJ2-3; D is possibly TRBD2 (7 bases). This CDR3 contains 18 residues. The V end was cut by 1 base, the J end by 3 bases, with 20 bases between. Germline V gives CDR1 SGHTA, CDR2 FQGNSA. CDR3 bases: TGTGCCAGCAGCTTAGGAGATTATGGGGGGGGCATTACAGATACGCAGTATTTT. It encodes CASSLGDYGGGITDTQYF. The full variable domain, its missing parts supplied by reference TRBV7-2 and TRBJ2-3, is GAGVSQSPSNKVTEKGKDVELRCDPISGHTALYWYRQSLGQGLEFLIYFQGNSAPDKSGLPSDRFSAERTGGSVSTLTIQRTQQEDSAVYLCASSLGDYGGGITDTQYFGPGTRLTVL.

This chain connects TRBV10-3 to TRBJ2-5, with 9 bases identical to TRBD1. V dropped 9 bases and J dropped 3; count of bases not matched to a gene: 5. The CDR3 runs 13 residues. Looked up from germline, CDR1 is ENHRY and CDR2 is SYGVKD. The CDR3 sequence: CAIRDRVEETQYF. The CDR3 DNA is TGTGCCATTAGGGACAGGGTTGAAGAGACCCAGTACTTC.